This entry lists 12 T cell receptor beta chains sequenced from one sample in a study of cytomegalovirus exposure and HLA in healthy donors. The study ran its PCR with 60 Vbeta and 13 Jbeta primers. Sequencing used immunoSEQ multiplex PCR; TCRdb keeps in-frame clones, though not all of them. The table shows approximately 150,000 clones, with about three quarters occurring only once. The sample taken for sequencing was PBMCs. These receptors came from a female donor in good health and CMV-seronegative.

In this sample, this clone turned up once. CDR3 amino acids: CASSLQGGYTF. CDR3 bases: TGTGCCAGCAGCTTGCAGGGGGGCTACACCTTC. The genes are TRBV7-2 and TRBJ1-2; D perhaps matches TRBD1 (6 bases). The CDR3 is made up of 11 amino acids. The germline CDR1 and CDR2 sequences are SGHTA and FQGNSA. The V gene lost 3 bases and the J gene lost 8 bases, with 7 bases spanning the gap.

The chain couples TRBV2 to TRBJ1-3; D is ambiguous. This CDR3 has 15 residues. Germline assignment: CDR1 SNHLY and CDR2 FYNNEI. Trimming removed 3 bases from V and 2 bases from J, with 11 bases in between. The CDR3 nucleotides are TGTGCCAGCAGTGAGACGACTGCTCCTGGAAACACCATATATTTT. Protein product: CASSETTAPGNTIYF.

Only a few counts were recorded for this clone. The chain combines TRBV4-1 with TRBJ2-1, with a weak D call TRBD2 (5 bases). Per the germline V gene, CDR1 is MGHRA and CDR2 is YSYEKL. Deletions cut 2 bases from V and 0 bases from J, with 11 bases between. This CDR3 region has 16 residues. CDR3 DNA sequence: TGCGCCAGCAGCCAACCCAGCGGCAGCTCCTACAATGAGCAGTTCTTC. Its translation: CASSQPSGSSYNEQFF.

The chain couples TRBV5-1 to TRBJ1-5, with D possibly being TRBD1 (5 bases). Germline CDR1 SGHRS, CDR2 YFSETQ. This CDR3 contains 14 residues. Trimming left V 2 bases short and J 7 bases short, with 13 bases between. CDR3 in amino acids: CASSFAGDGQPQHF. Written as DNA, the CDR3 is TGCGCCAGCAGCTTTGCGGGGGATGGACAGCCCCAGCATTTT.

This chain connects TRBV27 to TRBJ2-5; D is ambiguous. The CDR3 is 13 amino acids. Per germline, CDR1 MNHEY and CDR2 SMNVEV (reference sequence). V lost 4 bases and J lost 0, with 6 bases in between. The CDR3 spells CASSYRYQETQYF. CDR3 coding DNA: TGTGCCAGCAGTTATCGTTACCAAGAGACCCAGTACTTC.

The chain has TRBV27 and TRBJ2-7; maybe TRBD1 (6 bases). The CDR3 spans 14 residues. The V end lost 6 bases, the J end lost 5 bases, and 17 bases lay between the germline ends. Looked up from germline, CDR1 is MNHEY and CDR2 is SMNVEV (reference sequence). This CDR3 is CASSTGGQVHEQYF. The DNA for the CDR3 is TGTGCCAGCAGCACTGGGGGACAAGTCCACGAGCAGTACTTC.

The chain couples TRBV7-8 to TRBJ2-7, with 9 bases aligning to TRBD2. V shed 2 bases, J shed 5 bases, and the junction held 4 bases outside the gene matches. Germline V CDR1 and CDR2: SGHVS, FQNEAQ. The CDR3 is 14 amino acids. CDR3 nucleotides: TGTGCCAGCAGCTTAAGGATAGCGGGAGACGAGCAGTACTTC. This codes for CASSLRIAGDEQYF.

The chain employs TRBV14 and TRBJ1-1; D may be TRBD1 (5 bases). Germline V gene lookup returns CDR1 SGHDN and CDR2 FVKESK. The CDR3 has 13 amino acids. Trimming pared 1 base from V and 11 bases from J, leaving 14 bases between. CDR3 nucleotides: TGTGCCAGCAGCCAAGGGGTGCAGGGCCGGGCTTTCTTT. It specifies CASSQGVQGRAFF.

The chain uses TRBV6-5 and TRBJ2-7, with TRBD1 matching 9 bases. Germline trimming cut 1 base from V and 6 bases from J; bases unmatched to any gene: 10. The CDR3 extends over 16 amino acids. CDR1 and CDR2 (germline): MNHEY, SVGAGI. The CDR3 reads CASSYFPGQGLAEQYF. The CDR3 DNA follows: TGTGCCAGCAGTTACTTTCCGGGACAGGGACTTGCCGAGCAGTACTTC.

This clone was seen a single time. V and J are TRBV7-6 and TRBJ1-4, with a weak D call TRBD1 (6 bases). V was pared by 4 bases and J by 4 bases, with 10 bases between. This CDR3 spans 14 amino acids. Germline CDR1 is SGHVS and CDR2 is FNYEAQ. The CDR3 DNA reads TGTGCCAGCAGCTCGACAGGCCGTAATGAAAAACTGTTTTTT. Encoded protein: CASSSTGRNEKLFF.

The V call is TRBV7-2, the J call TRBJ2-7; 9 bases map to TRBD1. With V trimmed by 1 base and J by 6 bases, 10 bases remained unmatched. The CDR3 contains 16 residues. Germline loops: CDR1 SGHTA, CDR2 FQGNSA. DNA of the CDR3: TGTGCCAGCAGCTTAGTAGGGGGACAGGGCAAGTTCGAGCAGTACTTC. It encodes CASSLVGGQGKFEQYF.

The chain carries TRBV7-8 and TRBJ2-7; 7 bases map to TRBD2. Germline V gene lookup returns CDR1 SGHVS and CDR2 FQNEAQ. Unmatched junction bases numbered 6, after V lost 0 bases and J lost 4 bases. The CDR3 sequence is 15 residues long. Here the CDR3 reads CASSLAGPSGYEQYF. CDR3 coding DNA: TGTGCCAGCAGCTTAGCTGGGCCTAGCGGTTACGAGCAGTACTTC.